Listed below are T cell receptor beta chains from one sample, sequenced in a study of graft-versus-host responses after intestinal transplantation. Sequencing was performed with immunoSEQ multiplex PCR; in TCRdb, only in-frame clones are kept and a portion is missing. The data contain approximately 37,000 clones, approximately 93% of them seen just once; the ten biggest clones take up 3.6%. Source: PBMCs, taken approximately 740 days after intestinal transplantation. The receptors here all came from a human patient who received an intestinal transplant, so some T cells may come from the graft donor. Each CDR3 is given with its conserved first and last residue. Fields, in order: J gene, V gene, clone size, D gene, CDR3 protein, CDR3 DNA. A D gene is named only where the DNA matches it firmly. Size values are once, few and many counts, or a class for expanded clones, and some rows have none.

j_gene: TRBJ2-1; v_gene: TRBV6-5; abundance: .; d_gene: .; CDR3aa: CASSPPGMYNEQFF; CDR3nt: TGTGCCAGCAGTCCACCTGGTATGTACAATGAGCAGTTCTTC
j_gene: TRBJ2-7; v_gene: TRBV19; abundance: .; d_gene: TRBD1; CDR3aa: CASSTPRQGIVSEQYF; CDR3nt: TGTGCCAGTAGTACCCCTCGACAGGGGATCGTTAGCGAGCAGTACTTC
j_gene: TRBJ2-7; v_gene: TRBV27; abundance: .; d_gene: .; CDR3aa: CASSLSGITYEQYF; CDR3nt: TGTGCCAGCAGTTTATCGGGGATTACTTACGAGCAGTACTTC
j_gene: TRBJ1-2; v_gene: TRBV27; abundance: .; d_gene: .; CDR3aa: CASSSYGRSAANYGYTF; CDR3nt: TGTGCCAGCAGTTCGTATGGCAGGTCCGCCGCTAACTATGGCTACACCTTC
j_gene: TRBJ2-4; v_gene: TRBV27; abundance: .; d_gene: TRBD2; CDR3aa: CASSFPGAREANYLAKNIQYF; CDR3nt: TGTGCCAGCAGTTTTCCCGGGGCGCGGGAGGCCAACTATCTAGCCAAAAACATTCAGTACTTC
j_gene: TRBJ1-1; v_gene: TRBV27; abundance: .; d_gene: .; CDR3aa: CASRPPGGEEAFF; CDR3nt: TGTGCCAGCAGACCCCCGGGGGGGGAGGAAGCTTTCTTT
j_gene: TRBJ2-1; v_gene: TRBV6-5; abundance: .; d_gene: TRBD1; CDR3aa: CASILDRNYNEQFF; CDR3nt: TGTGCCAGTATACTGGACAGGAATTACAATGAGCAGTTCTTC
j_gene: TRBJ1-2; v_gene: TRBV7-9; abundance: once; d_gene: TRBD1; CDR3aa: CASSPGQGPLGYGYTF; CDR3nt: TGTGCCAGCAGCCCGGGACAGGGCCCTTTGGGGTATGGCTACACCTTC
j_gene: TRBJ1-1; v_gene: TRBV4-2; abundance: .; d_gene: .; CDR3aa: CASSQEWAGSSEAFF; CDR3nt: TGTGCCAGCAGCCAAGAATGGGCGGGCAGTTCTGAAGCTTTCTTT
j_gene: TRBJ2-2; v_gene: TRBV2; abundance: few; d_gene: .; CDR3aa: CASSIRPWNTGELFF; CDR3nt: TGTGCCAGCAGTATCCGACCCTGGAACACCGGGGAGCTGTTTTTT
j_gene: TRBJ2-4; v_gene: TRBV7-6; abundance: .; d_gene: .; CDR3aa: CASSLDPSPTQYF; CDR3nt: TGTGCCAGCAGCCTTGATCCCAGCCCCACTCAGTACTTC
j_gene: TRBJ2-7; v_gene: TRBV6-5; abundance: .; d_gene: .; CDR3aa: CASSLDHSYEQYF; CDR3nt: TGTGCCAGCAGCCTCGACCACTCCTACGAGCAGTACTTC
j_gene: TRBJ1-4; v_gene: TRBV12-5; abundance: .; d_gene: .; CDR3aa: CASGNKRGNWSGLFF; CDR3nt: TGTGCTAGTGGAAACAAGCGGGGCAACTGGAGCGGACTGTTTTTT
j_gene: TRBJ2-7; v_gene: TRBV13; abundance: .; d_gene: .; CDR3aa: CASSSGRNEQYF; CDR3nt: TGTGCCAGCAGCTCCGGGAGAAACGAGCAGTACTTC
j_gene: TRBJ2-1; v_gene: TRBV6-1; abundance: .; d_gene: TRBD1; CDR3aa: CASRRGQGVGNEQFF; CDR3nt: TGTGCCAGCAGGAGGGGGCAGGGTGTGGGCAATGAGCAGTTCTTC
j_gene: TRBJ2-1; v_gene: TRBV7-3; abundance: .; d_gene: TRBD2; CDR3aa: CASSLRTSGLNEQFF; CDR3nt: TGTGCCAGCAGCTTACGGACTAGCGGCCTCAATGAGCAGTTCTTC
j_gene: TRBJ2-1; v_gene: TRBV6-5; abundance: .; d_gene: .; CDR3aa: CASSYDSDEQFF; CDR3nt: TGTGCCAGCAGCTATGACAGTGACGAGCAGTTCTTC
j_gene: TRBJ2-3; v_gene: TRBV7-9; abundance: .; d_gene: .; CDR3aa: CASSFGHSDTQYF; CDR3nt: TGTGCCAGCAGCTTTGGACACTCCGATACGCAGTATTTT
j_gene: TRBJ2-2; v_gene: TRBV2; abundance: .; d_gene: TRBD1; CDR3aa: CASKLWATGPGELFF; CDR3nt: TGTGCCAGCAAGTTATGGGCGACAGGGCCCGGGGAGCTGTTTTTT
j_gene: TRBJ1-6; v_gene: TRBV7-6; abundance: .; d_gene: .; CDR3aa: CASSPDGVPGSSPLHF; CDR3nt: TGTGCCAGCAGCCCCGACGGGGTGCCAGGGAGTTCACCCCTCCACTTT
j_gene: TRBJ2-7; v_gene: TRBV15; abundance: .; d_gene: .; CDR3aa: CATSRDRYRYEQYF; CDR3nt: TGTGCCACCAGCAGAGATCGGTACCGATACGAGCAGTACTTC
j_gene: TRBJ2-1; v_gene: TRBV14; abundance: once; d_gene: .; CDR3aa: CASSQGSGTLYDEQFF; CDR3nt: TGTGCCAGCAGCCAAGGTTCCGGGACTCTCTATGATGAGCAGTTCTTC
j_gene: TRBJ1-1; v_gene: TRBV27; abundance: .; d_gene: .; CDR3aa: CASSFFMGTEAFF; CDR3nt: TGTGCCAGCAGTTTTTTCATGGGTACTGAAGCTTTCTTT
j_gene: TRBJ1-5; v_gene: TRBV6-6; abundance: .; d_gene: TRBD1; CDR3aa: CASSPDRGLNQPQHF; CDR3nt: TGTGCCAGCAGCCCCGACAGGGGGCTTAATCAGCCCCAGCATTTT
j_gene: TRBJ1-6; v_gene: TRBV6-5; abundance: .; d_gene: .; CDR3aa: CASSYSMGLVNSPLHF; CDR3nt: TGTGCCAGCAGTTACTCGATGGGCCTTGTAAATTCACCCCTCCACTTT
j_gene: TRBJ2-7; v_gene: TRBV2; abundance: .; d_gene: .; CDR3aa: CASGALYEQYF; CDR3nt: TGTGCCAGCGGGGCCCTTTACGAGCAGTACTTC